The 3 T cell receptor beta chains reported below all come from one sample, sequenced in a study of response to subunit inactivated influenza vaccine. TCRdb re-called the RT-PCR reads with MiXCR, one entry per CDR3 protein. The sample contains more than 450,000 distinct CDR3 sequences, approximately 10% of which appear only once. These data are also associated with another study on T cells expressing NK-cell markers. From that paper: Template switching by 5'RACE with UMIs generated the TCR beta cDNA.

The material was PBMCs from blood, obtained on the day of vaccination. These receptors originate from a man aged 50 to 59 who received an inactivated influenza vaccine.

This clonotype has more than one count but fewer than ten. The chain combines TRBV4-1 with TRBJ2-2; D might be TRBD2 (5 bases). Deletions cut 1 base from V and 0 bases from J, with 9 bases between. The CDR3 contains 16 residues. Germline CDR1 and CDR2: MGHRA and YSYEKL. The CDR3 coding sequence is TGCGCCAGCAGCCAAGGGCGGGCATCGAACACCGGGGAGCTGTTTTTT. Its protein is CASSQGRASNTGELFF.

About this clonotype: The germline gene is not matched at one end of the junction; a read error may be the cause. The chain uses TRBV19 and TRBJ2-4, with D unclear. Germline CDR1 and CDR2: LNHDA and SQIVND (reference sequence). This CDR3 has 15 residues. The CDR3 bases are TGTGCCAGTAGTATAGATCTCGAATTCCGGGCTCGGGCGGACTTC. This codes for CASSIDLEFRARADF.

The chain links TRBV6-1 to TRBJ1-3; no clear D. V was trimmed by 7 bases and J by 3 bases, leaving 13 bases between them. This CDR3 spans 14 amino acids. Germline CDR1 MNHNS, CDR2 SASEGT. Written as DNA, the CDR3 is TGTGCCAGCACCCAAGCCCCAGTTGGAAACACCATATATTTT. It encodes CASTQAPVGNTIYF.